A selection of T cell receptor beta chains follows, all from one sample in a study of radiotherapy plus CTLA-4 blockade in lung cancer. Using immunoSEQ multiplex PCR, the repertoire was profiled, and TCRdb retains in-frame clones only, with some absent. Of approximately 57,000 clones in the sample, 70% to 85% are singletons; the top ten hold 6% to 7%. Sequenced here: peripheral blood, sampled from a patient treated with radiotherapy plus ipilimumab. Source of these receptors: a human donor with non-small cell lung cancer whose response to radiotherapy plus ipilimumab could not be evaluated. CDR3s include the opening cysteine and the closing phenylalanine or tryptophan. A D gene is named only where the DNA matches it firmly. Clone size is given for some rows only: seen once, a few or many times, or a class if the clone is expanded.

>few|TRBJ2-3|NA|TRBV5-1
CASSAVWGVEGDTQYF
TGCGCCAGCAGCGCGGTCTGGGGCGTGGAGGGTGATACGCAGTATTTT
>NA|TRBJ2-7|TRBD1|TRBV9
CASSVVGTGVKEQYF
TGTGCCAGCAGCGTAGTTGGGACAGGGGTCAAGGAGCAGTACTTC
>NA|TRBJ1-4|NA|TRBV10-2
CASTVLRNEKLFF
TGCGCCAGCACGGTGCTCCGAAATGAAAAACTGTTTTTT
>NA|TRBJ1-2|TRBD1|TRBV5-4
CASSVPGQGLLANYGYTF
TGTGCCAGCAGCGTTCCGGGACAGGGGCTCCTAGCTAACTATGGCTACACCTTC
>NA|TRBJ1-1|NA|TRBV5-1
CASSFMDSRNTEAFF
TGCGCCAGCAGCTTCATGGACAGCCGGAACACTGAAGCTTTCTTT
>once|TRBJ1-2|NA|TRBV2
CASSVGGGLNYGYTF
TGTGCCAGCAGTGTTGGGGGGGGCCTTAACTATGGCTACACCTTC
>NA|TRBJ1-5|NA|TRBV6-1
CATQRLLRVNQPQHF
TGTGCCACCCAACGTCTCCTCAGGGTAAATCAGCCCCAGCATTTT
>NA|TRBJ1-1|TRBD1|TRBV27
CASSTTGANTEAFF
TGTGCCAGCAGTACGACAGGGGCGAACACTGAAGCTTTCTTT
>once|TRBJ1-1|NA|TRBV7-8
CASSFSGGWSEAFF
TGTGCCAGCAGCTTTTCGGGGGGTTGGTCTGAAGCTTTCTTT
>once|TRBJ2-5|TRBD2|TRBV5-1
CASSLGTSGGQETQYF
TGCGCCAGCAGCTTGGGGACTAGCGGGGGCCAAGAGACCCAGTACTTC
>few|TRBJ2-6|NA|TRBV15
CATSRALSGANVLTF
TGTGCCACCAGCAGAGCTCTCTCTGGGGCCAACGTCCTGACTTTC
>NA|TRBJ1-2|TRBD1|TRBV11-2
CASSSAYRGEWFGYTF
TGTGCCAGCAGCTCCGCCTACAGGGGAGAATGGTTCGGCTACACCTTC
>few|TRBJ1-2|NA|TRBV4-3
CASSQAGRGNYGYTF
TGCGCCAGCAGCCAAGCAGGAAGGGGAAACTATGGCTACACCTTC
>NA|TRBJ2-3|TRBD2|TRBV5-6
CASSSPRTSGADTQYF
TGTGCCAGCAGCTCTCCTCGGACTAGCGGGGCAGATACGCAGTATTTT
>NA|TRBJ1-2|TRBD1|TRBV18
CASSPGTGRVSSNYGYTF
TGTGCCAGCTCACCAGGGACAGGGAGAGTATCGTCAAACTATGGCTACACCTTC
>NA|TRBJ2-5|TRBD2|TRBV4-1
CVSSPSGTSGIQETQYF
TGCGTCAGCAGCCCCTCGGGGACTAGCGGGATTCAAGAGACCCAGTACTTC
>NA|TRBJ2-1|NA|TRBV7-2
CASSPRGASSYNEQFF
TGTGCCAGCAGCCCCCGGGGGGCTAGCTCCTACAATGAGCAGTTCTTC
>NA|TRBJ2-1|TRBD1|TRBV5-1
CASKLPGGRYNEQFF
TGCGCCAGCAAACTTCCAGGGGGCCGATACAATGAGCAGTTCTTC
>NA|TRBJ2-7|TRBD2|TRBV5-1
CASSLGGSGEYEQYF
TGCGCCAGCAGCTTGGGAGGTAGCGGGGAATACGAGCAGTACTTC
>NA|TRBJ2-7|NA|TRBV25-1
CASSSTAGSSYEQYF
TGTGCCAGCAGTTCTACCGCGGGAAGCTCCTACGAGCAGTACTTC
>NA|TRBJ1-1|TRBD1|TRBV7-2
CASSGSGGANTEAFF
TGTGCCAGCAGCGGGTCAGGGGGCGCGAACACTGAAGCTTTCTTT
>NA|TRBJ2-4|NA|TRBV11-2
CASSFQGGPNIQYF
TGTGCCAGCAGCTTCCAGGGGGGCCCGAACATTCAGTACTTC
>NA|TRBJ1-2|NA|TRBV7-9
CASSLTLSYGYTF
TGTGCCAGCAGCTTAACCCTTAGCTATGGCTACACCTTC
>NA|TRBJ2-7|NA|TRBV18
CASSPGLEVGYEQYF
TGTGCCAGCTCACCCGGTTTAGAAGTCGGGTACGAGCAGTACTTC
>NA|TRBJ1-4|TRBD1|TRBV29-1
CSVGTGPEKLFF
TGCAGCGTAGGGACAGGGCCTGAAAAACTGTTTTTT
>once|TRBJ2-2|NA|TRBV27
CASSPGGTNTGELFF
TGTGCCAGCAGTCCGGGCGGGACGAACACCGGGGAGCTGTTTTTT